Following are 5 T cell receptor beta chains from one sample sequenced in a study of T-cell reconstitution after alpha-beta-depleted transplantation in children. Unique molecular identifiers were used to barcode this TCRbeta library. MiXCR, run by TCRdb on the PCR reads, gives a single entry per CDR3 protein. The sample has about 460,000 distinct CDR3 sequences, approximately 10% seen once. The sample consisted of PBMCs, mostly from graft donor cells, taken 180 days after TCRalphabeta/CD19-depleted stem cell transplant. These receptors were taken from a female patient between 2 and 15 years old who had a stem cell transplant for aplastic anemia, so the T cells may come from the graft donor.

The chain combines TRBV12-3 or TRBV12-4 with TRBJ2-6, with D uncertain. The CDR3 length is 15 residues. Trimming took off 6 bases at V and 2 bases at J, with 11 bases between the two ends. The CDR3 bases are TGTGCCAGCAGACGGAGAAACCCTGGGGCCAACGTCCTGACTTTC. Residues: CASRRRNPGANVLTF.

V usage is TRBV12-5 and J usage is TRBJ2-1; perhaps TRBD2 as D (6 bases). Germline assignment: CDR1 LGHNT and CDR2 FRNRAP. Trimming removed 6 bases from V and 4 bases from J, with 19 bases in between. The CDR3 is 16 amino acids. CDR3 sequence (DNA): TGTGCTAGTGGGATTCCCCCGGGAGCGCCTTACAATGAGCAGTTCTTC. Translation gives CASGIPPGAPYNEQFF.

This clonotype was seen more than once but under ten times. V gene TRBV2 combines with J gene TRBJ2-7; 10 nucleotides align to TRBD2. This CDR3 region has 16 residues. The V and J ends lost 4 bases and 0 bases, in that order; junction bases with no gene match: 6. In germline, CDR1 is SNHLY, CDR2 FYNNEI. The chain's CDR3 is CASSGTSGKSSYEQYF. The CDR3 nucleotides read TGTGCCAGCAGTGGAACTAGCGGGAAGAGCTCCTACGAGCAGTACTTC.

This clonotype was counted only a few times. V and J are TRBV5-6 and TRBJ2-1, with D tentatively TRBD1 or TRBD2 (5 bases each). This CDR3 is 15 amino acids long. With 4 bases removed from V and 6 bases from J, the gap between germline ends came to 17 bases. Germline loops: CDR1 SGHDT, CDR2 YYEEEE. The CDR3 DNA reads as TGTGCCAGCAGCCCGAACCGCCGGGGCGCCAATGAGCAGTTCTTC. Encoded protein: CASSPNRRGANEQFF.

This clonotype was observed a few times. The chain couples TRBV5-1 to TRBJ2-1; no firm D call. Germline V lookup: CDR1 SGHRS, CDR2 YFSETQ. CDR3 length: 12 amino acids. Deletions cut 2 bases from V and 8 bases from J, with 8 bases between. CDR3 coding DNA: TGCGCCAGCAGCTTCCCTAGTCATGAGCAGTTCTTC. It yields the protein CASSFPSHEQFF.